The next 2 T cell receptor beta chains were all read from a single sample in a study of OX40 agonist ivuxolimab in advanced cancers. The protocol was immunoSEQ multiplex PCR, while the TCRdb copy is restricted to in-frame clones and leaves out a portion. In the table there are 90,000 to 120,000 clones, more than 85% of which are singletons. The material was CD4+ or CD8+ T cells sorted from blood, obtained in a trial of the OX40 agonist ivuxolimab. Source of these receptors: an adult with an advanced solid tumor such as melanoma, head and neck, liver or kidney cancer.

In DNA, the CDR3 is TGTGCCAGCAGCTTAAACTTGGGCCCACAAGAGACCCAGTACTTC. Translated, it gives CASSLNLGPQETQYF. The chain employs TRBV7-3 and TRBJ2-5; D ambiguous. There are 15 residues in the CDR3. Per germline, CDR1 SGHTA and CDR2 FQGTGA. V lost 1 base and J lost 2, with 11 bases in between.

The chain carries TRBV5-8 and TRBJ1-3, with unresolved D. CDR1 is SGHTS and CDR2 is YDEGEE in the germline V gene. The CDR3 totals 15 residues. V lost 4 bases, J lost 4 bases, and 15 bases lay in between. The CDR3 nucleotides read TGTGCCAGCAGCCTAGGTCTGAACTACGGAAACACCATATATTTT. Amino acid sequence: CASSLGLNYGNTIYF.